This TCR beta chain was found in a study of cytomegalovirus exposure and HLA in healthy donors. The PCR contained 60 Vbeta and 13 Jbeta primers. Profiling relied on immunoSEQ multiplex PCR, and the TCRdb table lists in-frame clones only, not all of them. The sample carries roughly 140,000 clones, 55% to 75% recorded once. Trimming shortened V by 8 bases and J by 1 base, and 15 bases separated the two germline ends. Germline CDR1 is MNHNY and CDR2 is SVGAGI (reference sequence). The CDR3 totals 15 residues. Regarding this clone: What it recognizes is unknown.

Whole-study findings and limits: Among TCR beta chains of equal frequency, HLA-associated ones were more clonally expanded in a later analysis.

This clonotype was obtained from a woman aged 60 to 75 in good health and CMV-seropositive. V and J are TRBV6-6 and TRBJ2-4, with D perhaps TRBD1 (7 bases). The sequenced material came from PBMCs. CDR3 in DNA: TGTGCCAGCGAAGACAGGGAGGTCGCCAAAAACATTCAGTACTTC. Translated, it gives CASEDREVAKNIQYF.